Presented here are 13 T cell receptor beta chains from one specimen sequenced in a study of OX40 agonist ivuxolimab in advanced cancers. Assay: immunoSEQ multiplex PCR; the TCRdb copy retains only in-frame clones and omits some. The sample lists tens of thousands of clones, around nine tenths occurring once. The material was CD4+ or CD8+ T cells sorted from blood, obtained in a trial of the OX40 agonist ivuxolimab. Receptors were obtained from an adult with an advanced solid tumor such as melanoma, head and neck, liver or kidney cancer.

The chain couples TRBV4-3 to TRBJ2-2, with a possible D match to TRBD1 (5 bases). CDR3 length: 15 amino acids. V was clipped by 3 bases and J by 8 bases, with 16 bases between them. Per the germline V gene, CDR1 is LGHNA and CDR2 is YSLEER. CDR3 loop: CASSQDNSGIGELFF. In nucleotides, the CDR3 is TGCGCCAGCAGCCAGGACAACAGTGGTATTGGGGAGCTGTTTTTT.

The J gene is TRBJ1-5, the V gene TRBV6-5, with TRBD1 as a possible D gene (5 bases). Trimming pared 8 bases from V and 7 bases from J, leaving 15 bases between. The CDR3 sequence is 13 residues long. Germline loops: CDR1 MNHEY, CDR2 SVGAGI. The CDR3 here is CASRDLQTQPQHF. DNA for the CDR3: TGTGCCAGCCGGGACCTACAAACGCAGCCCCAGCATTTT.

The chain couples TRBV9 to TRBJ1-1; TRBD1 matches 7 bases. After removal of 3 bases from V and 4 bases from J, the junction contained 6 bases not matched to a gene. The CDR3 runs to 14 residues. Germline loops: CDR1 SGDLS, CDR2 YYNGEE. Written as DNA, the CDR3 is TGTGCCAGCAGCGGACAGGGCATGGGCACTGAAGCTTTCTTT. The encoded protein is CASSGQGMGTEAFF.

The chain combines TRBV29-1 with TRBJ2-5; 8 nucleotides line up with TRBD2. V was clipped by 4 bases and J by 5 bases; unmatched bases: 9. CDR1 is SQVTM, CDR2 ANQGSEA, per germline. CDR3 length: 14 amino acids. The CDR3 nucleotides are TGCAGCGTTGGAGTAGCGGGATGGGGGGAGACCCAGTACTTC. Translated, it gives CSVGVAGWGETQYF.

J is TRBJ2-1 and V is TRBV5-1; the D gene is possibly TRBD2 (7 bases). The V gene's germline CDR1 is SGHRS and CDR2 YFSETQ. This CDR3 comprises 15 residues. V dropped 2 bases and J dropped 0 bases, with 9 bases sitting between them. CDR3 in DNA: TGCGCCAGCAGCTTTGCGGGGGCCTCCTACAATGAGCAGTTCTTC. Translating gives CASSFAGASYNEQFF.

This sequence joins TRBV19 and TRBJ1-2; D is unresolved. This CDR3 has 16 residues. V lost 3 bases and J 0 bases, leaving 14 bases between the germline ends. Germline assignment: CDR1 LNHDA and CDR2 SQIVND (reference sequence). The CDR3 bases are TGTGCCAGTAGTATCTCCTGGGGAGCAGCTAACTATGGCTACACCTTC. Translating gives CASSISWGAANYGYTF.

Only one count was recorded for this clone. In nucleotides, the CDR3 is TGTGCCAGCAGCCCCCGTGGGGCAGTAGCTAACTATGGCTACACCTTC. Its translation: CASSPRGAVANYGYTF. This chain joins TRBV9 and TRBJ1-2, with D perhaps TRBD1 (5 bases). The V gene lost 4 bases and the J gene lost 0 bases, with 16 bases spanning the gap. This CDR3 has 16 amino acids. Germline CDR1 SGDLS, CDR2 YYNGEE.

V gene TRBV19 combines with J gene TRBJ1-5; 7 bases agree with TRBD1. Trimming at V came to 6 bases and at J to 3 bases, leaving 5 bases not matched to a gene. The length of the CDR3 is 14 residues. The germline V gene has CDR1 LNHDA and CDR2 SQIVND (reference sequence). The CDR3 here is CASRSGGANQPQHF. In nucleotides, the CDR3 is TGTGCCAGTAGGTCAGGGGGGGCCAATCAGCCCCAGCATTTT.

The chain is built from TRBV7-3 and TRBJ2-3, with a tentative D call TRBD2 (6 bases). This CDR3 spans 14 amino acids. Trimming took off 4 bases at V and 3 bases at J, with 11 bases between the two ends. The germline V gene encodes CDR1 SGHTA and CDR2 FQGTGA. CDR3 nucleotides: TGTGCCAGCAGCTCGGAGGGAGGAACAGATACGCAGTATTTT. This sequence encodes CASSSEGGTDTQYF.

The J gene is TRBJ2-1, the V gene TRBV7-2; D is unresolved. Trimming stripped 1 base from V and 7 bases from J, with 14 bases between. The CDR3 sequence is 15 residues long. Germline V gene sequence: CDR1 SGHTA, CDR2 FQGNSA. CDR3 in DNA: TGTGCCAGCAGCTTAGTGGGTGCCAGAGTAAATGAGCAGTTCTTC. Protein: CASSLVGARVNEQFF.

The rearrangement uses TRBV7-3 and TRBJ2-1; 10 nucleotides line up with TRBD1. The CDR3 loop spans 15 amino acids. Germline CDR1 SGHTA, CDR2 FQGTGA. V shed 4 bases and J 3 bases; nucleotides not matched to a gene: 3. CDR3 region: CASSSDRGLYNEQFF. In DNA, the CDR3 is TGTGCCAGCAGCTCAGACAGGGGGCTCTACAATGAGCAGTTCTTC.

The rearrangement uses TRBV19 and TRBJ1-4, with no clear D. This CDR3 contains 15 residues. Germline V lookup: CDR1 LNHDA, CDR2 SQIVND (reference sequence). The V gene lost 3 bases and the J gene lost 0 bases, with 8 bases spanning the gap. The CDR3 DNA reads as TGTGCCAGTAGTATTTTAGGGACAACTAATGAAAAACTGTTTTTT. This translates into CASSILGTTNEKLFF.

The chain combines TRBV7-3 with TRBJ2-3, with D maybe TRBD2 (6 bases). Germline V gives CDR1 SGHTA, CDR2 FQGTGA. V shed 5 bases and J shed 2 bases, with 14 bases lying between them. CDR3 length: 15 residues. CDR3: CASSQFSGNTDTQYF. The CDR3 nucleotides are TGTGCCAGCAGCCAATTTAGCGGCAACACAGATACGCAGTATTTT.